These T cell receptor beta chains were read from a single sample in a study of regulatory T cells in long-lasting Graves disease. Using its own MiXCR run on the multiplex PCR reads, TCRdb lists one record per CDR3 protein. The sample carries some 470,000 distinct CDR3 sequences, about a fifth recorded once. The sample was peripheral blood mononuclear cells (PBMCs), taken when the disease was refractory, from a patient treated with antithyroid drugs. Receptors originate from a female donor with Graves disease. Both conserved end residues are part of each CDR3. The D gene is left open where the match is weak. Clone size appears in some rows only: once, few, many, or a class for an expanded clone.

v_call	d_call	cdr3_length	clone_size	j_call	cdr3_nt	cdr3_aa
TRBV27	-	16	many	TRBJ1-6	TGTGCCAGCAGTTTAGGTTGGGGGGATGTTAATTCACCCCTCCACTTT	CASSLGWGDVNSPLHF
TRBV28	TRBD1	14	-	TRBJ2-7	TGTGCCAGCAGCAGGACAGGGAGCTCCTACGAGCAGTGCTTC	CASSRTGSSYEQCF
TRBV11-3	TRBD2	17	-	TRBJ2-1	TGTGCCAGCACCCCGAAATTAACTAGCGGGACCGACAATGAGCAGTTCTTC	CASTPKLTSGTDNEQFF
TRBV14	TRBD1	18	few	TRBJ1-2	TGTGCCAGCAGCCACGACCCGGGGCGGACAGGGGATAACTATGGCTACACCTTC	CASSHDPGRTGDNYGYTF
TRBV20-1	TRBD2	18	-	TRBJ2-1	TGCAGTGCTAGCTCTCCAAGGAGCGGGGGGGGCCGGGAGGATGAGCAGTTCTTC	CSASSPRSGGGREDEQFF
TRBV7-2	-	13	-	TRBJ2-7	TGTGCCAGCAGCACCTCACACTCCTACGAGCAGTACTTC	CASSTSHSYEQYF
TRBV28	-	14	many	TRBJ2-5	TGTGCCAGCAGCCCCCTCCAGGAACAAGAGACCCAGTACTTC	CASSPLQEQETQYF
TRBV6-1	-	14	many	TRBJ1-5	TGTGCCAGCAGAGTTCCGGGACACGAGGAGCCCCAGCATTTT	CASRVPGHEEPQHF
TRBV29-1	-	11	-	TRBJ2-4	TGCAGCGTTGAAGACCTAAACATTCAGTACTTC	CSVEDLNIQYF
TRBV7-2	-	19	-	TRBJ1-5	TGTGCCAGCAGCTTAGAGCGGGCACCCGGCGTCCCTAGCAATCAGCCCCAGCATTTT	CASSLERAPGVPSNQPQHF
TRBV10-3	TRBD2	15	-	TRBJ2-7	TGTGCCATCAGTGAGTTGGGTAGCGGGGCCTACGAGCAGTACTTC	CAISELGSGAYEQYF
TRBV7-2	-	16	few	TRBJ1-1	TGTGCCAGCAGCTTTCAGGGAGGTCGGGGAAACACTGAAGCTTTCTTT	CASSFQGGRGNTEAFF
TRBV3-1	-	13	many	TRBJ1-6	TGTGCCAGCAGCCCATCAAGTAATTCACCCCTCCACTTT	CASSPSSNSPLHF
TRBV20-1	TRBD2	17	many	TRBJ2-5	TGCAGTGCTACCCGGACTAGCGGGGGAGATAGACAAGAGACCCAGTACTTC	CSATRTSGGDRQETQYF
TRBV12-3/TRBV12-4	-	13	many	TRBJ1-5	TGTGCCAGCAGCGGTGGTCGCAATCAGCCCCAGCATTTT	CASSGGRNQPQHF
TRBV12-3/TRBV12-4	-	12	many	TRBJ2-5	TGTGCCAGCGGGCCAAACCAAGAGACCCAGTACTTC	CASGPNQETQYF
TRBV6-2/TRBV6-3	-	10	many	TRBJ1-4	TGTGCCAGCAGTTACAGTTTCCTGTTTTTT	CASSYSFLFF
TRBV30	-	14	-	TRBJ1-2	TGTGCCTGGAGTGTAGGAACCTTCAACTATGGCTACACCTTC	CAWSVGTFNYGYTF
TRBV5-1	-	15	many	TRBJ2-2	TGCGCCAGCAGCCTTGGGACACTGAACACCGGGGAGCTGTTTTTT	CASSLGTLNTGELFF
TRBV7-9	-	12	-	TRBJ2-2	TGTGCCAGCACGGGGTCCACCGGGGAGCTGTTTTTT	CASTGSTGELFF
TRBV28	-	14	many	TRBJ2-7	TGTGCCAGCTACACCGCGGGACGGGCCTCCGAGCAGTACTTC	CASYTAGRASEQYF
TRBV28	-	16	many	TRBJ1-1	TGTGCCAGCAGCAGTGCCGGGACCCCCTTGTACAAAGAAGCTTTCTTT	CASSSAGTPLYKEAFF
TRBV7-9	-	11	many	TRBJ2-5	TGTGCCAGCAGCTCGTACGAGACCCAGTACTTC	CASSSYETQYF
TRBV27	-	15	few	TRBJ2-7	TGTGCCAGCAGTAGCCGGGGGACAGACAGATACGAGCAGTACTTC	CASSSRGTDRYEQYF
TRBV4-1	-	14	-	TRBJ2-7	TGCGCCAGCAGCCCCGATTGGGGGGTCTACGAGCAGTACTTC	CASSPDWGVYEQYF
TRBV6-9	-	16	-	TRBJ2-4	TGTGCCAGCAGTTCCTCAGGGTTCGGTGCCAAAAACATTCAGTACTTC	CASSSSGFGAKNIQYF
TRBV6-5	-	14	many	TRBJ1-5	TGTGCCAGCAGTTCCCCGGTTAGCAATCAGCCCCAGCATTTT	CASSSPVSNQPQHF
TRBV7-2	TRBD2	14	few	TRBJ2-1	TGTGCCAGCAGCTTAGCGACTAGCGGAGATGAGCAGTTCTTC	CASSLATSGDEQFF
TRBV13	-	13	-	TRBJ2-7	TGTGCCAGCACATCTTTGGGGTCCTACGAGCAGTACTTC	CASTSLGSYEQYF
TRBV12-3/TRBV12-4	-	13	many	TRBJ1-5	TGTGCCAGCACCTTAGGGGCAACGCAGCCCCAGCATTTT	CASTLGATQPQHF
TRBV5-1	TRBD2	16	-	TRBJ2-2	TGCGCCAGCAGCCCGGGACTAGCGGGAGAGGCCGGGGAGCTGTTTTTT	CASSPGLAGEAGELFF
TRBV25-1	-	14	-	TRBJ2-7	TGTGCCAGCGGCTGGGGGACGGACGTCTACGAGCAGTACTTC	CASGWGTDVYEQYF
TRBV6-1	-	11	few	TRBJ1-3	TGTGCCAGCAGAATCAGAAACACCATATATTTT	CASRIRNTIYF
TRBV6-1	-	13	-	TRBJ1-1	TGTGCCAGCGGTCCAGGGATGAACACTGAAGCTTTCTTT	CASGPGMNTEAFF
TRBV5-1	-	14	-	TRBJ2-3	TGCGCCAGCAGCTTGACAGGGTACCCAGATATGCAGTATTTT	CASSLTGYPDMQYF
TRBV7-3	-	14	-	TRBJ2-1	TGTGCCAGCAGCTCCCTCCCGGGGGCCAATGAGCAGTTCTTC	CASSSLPGANEQFF
TRBV10-3	-	15	many	TRBJ2-7	TGTGCCATCAGTGAAGCCGGGACGGAGTCCTACGAGCAGTACTTC	CAISEAGTESYEQYF
TRBV20-1	TRBD1	14	many	TRBJ1-1	TGCAGTGCTATGGGACAGGGGGCTTTAACTGAAGCTTTCTTT	CSAMGQGALTEAFF
TRBV6-1	-	13	many	TRBJ1-5	TGTGCCAGCAGACACAGGGTTGAACAGCCCCAGCATTTT	CASRHRVEQPQHF
TRBV12-3/TRBV12-4	TRBD2	13	many	TRBJ2-5	TGTGCCAGCAGTACTCGGGGGGGCGAGACCCAGTACTTC	CASSTRGGETQYF
TRBV5-1	-	16	-	TRBJ2-3	TGCGCCAGCAGCGCGCAGGGTAGCCCCCTCACAGATACGCAGTATTTT	CASSAQGSPLTDTQYF
TRBV20-1	-	16	many	TRBJ1-1	TGCAGTGCTAGAGTAATATTGGGACTTGGCGACACTGAAGCTTTCTTT	CSARVILGLGDTEAFF
TRBV12-3/TRBV12-4	-	14	-	TRBJ1-1	TGTGCCAGCAGCACCGGGACGGGGAGGTCTGAAGCTTTCTTT	CASSTGTGRSEAFF
TRBV6-2/TRBV6-3	TRBD2	15	few	TRBJ2-7	TGTGCCAGCAGTTACCGGCGGGAGGGAACCTACGAGCAGTACTTC	CASSYRREGTYEQYF
TRBV10-3	TRBD1	13	-	TRBJ1-5	TGTGCCATCAGGGAAGGGACAGATCAGCCCCAGCATTTT	CAIREGTDQPQHF
TRBV6-2/TRBV6-3	TRBD1	18	few	TRBJ1-5	TGTGCCAGCAGTTCTACTTTGACAGGGAGGATAGACAATCAGCCCCAGCATTTT	CASSSTLTGRIDNQPQHF
TRBV12-3/TRBV12-4	TRBD2	13	many	TRBJ2-2	TGTGCCAGCAGTGGGAGGGGTAGGGGGGAGCTGTTTTTT	CASSGRGRGELFF
TRBV29-1	-	13	-	TRBJ2-7	TGCAGCGTTGAAGGGGGAATCGCCTACGAGCAGTACTTC	CSVEGGIAYEQYF
TRBV28	-	12	many	TRBJ2-2	TGTGCCACAGCTGGGGCCGACGGGGAGCTGTTTTTT	CATAGADGELFF
TRBV7-9	-	16	few	TRBJ2-7	TGTGCCAGCAGCTTCCGAAAAGGGGGGTCCACCTACGAGCAGTACTTC	CASSFRKGGSTYEQYF
TRBV6-2/TRBV6-3	TRBD1	16	many	TRBJ2-7	TGTGCCAGCAGACTTATCCGGGACAGTAGACCCTACGAGCAGTACTTC	CASRLIRDSRPYEQYF
TRBV7-8	-	13	many	TRBJ2-5	TGTGCCAGCAGCCATGGGGGACAAGAGACCCAGTACTTC	CASSHGGQETQYF
TRBV24-1	TRBD1	15	many	TRBJ2-5	TGTGCCACCAGTGATGCCGGGACAGCCCAAGAGACCCAGTACTTC	CATSDAGTAQETQYF